The text below deals with one T cell receptor beta chain. The sample is drawn from a study of Ad26.COV2.S vaccination and SARS-CoV-2 variants. For the study at large: Ad26.COV2.S was injected intramuscularly once or twice, 56 days apart.

The sample's treatment: roughly 18 received Ad26.COV2.S at low or high dose, single or two shots; five or six received placebo; per-sample allocation not given. Sample collection was performed on day 63 after the first vaccine or placebo injection. Profiling relied on immunoSEQ multiplex PCR, and the TCRdb table lists in-frame clones only, not all of them. The repertoire holds some 480,000 clones, 70% to 90% seen once, with around 13% in the top ten. V was cut by 2 bases and J by 6 bases, with 5 bases left in between. This CDR3 contains 11 residues. The V gene's germline CDR1 is SGHTA and CDR2 FQGNSA.

Source: peripheral blood, taken in a trial of Ad26.COV2.S vaccine versus placebo. This sequence joins TRBV7-2 and TRBJ2-7; D is unresolved. The TCR originated in a person between 18 and 65 years old who received the Ad26.COV2.S COVID-19 vaccine or a placebo. The CDR3 DNA is TGTGCCAGCAGCTTACTTTCCGAGCAGTACTTC. This encodes CASSLLSEQYF. The whole variable domain, filled in from reference TRBV7-2 and TRBJ2-7, reads GAGVSQSPSNKVTEKGKDVELRCDPISGHTALYWYRQSLGQGLEFLIYFQGNSAPDKSGLPSDRFSAERTGGSVSTLTIQRTQQEDSAVYLCASSLLSEQYFGPGTRLTVT.